Below are 16 T cell receptor beta chains sequenced from a single sample in a study of OX40 agonist ivuxolimab in advanced cancers. The repertoire was sequenced with immunoSEQ multiplex PCR; TCRdb's copy has only in-frame clones and lacks some. The table includes about 68,000 clones, more than 70% detected once. The sequences come from CD4+ or CD8+ T cells sorted from blood, collected in a trial of the OX40 agonist ivuxolimab. The receptor set was obtained from an adult with an advanced solid tumor such as melanoma, head and neck, liver or kidney cancer.

This chain connects TRBV19 to TRBJ1-6; D remains ambiguous. Germline V gene sequence: CDR1 LNHDA, CDR2 SQIVND (reference sequence). The CDR3 contains 13 residues. Trimming removed 3 bases from V and 9 bases from J, with 9 bases in between. In nucleotides, the CDR3 is TGTGCCAGTAGTATGAGAGGGTTTTCACCCCTCCACTTT. It specifies CASSMRGFSPLHF.

Remarks on this clone: One end of the junction does not line up with germline, which may come from a read error. The V call is TRBV5-8, the J call TRBJ1-2, with D hard to call. Germline-derived CDR1 and CDR2 are SGHTS and YDEGEE. The CDR3 covers 15 residues. The CDR3 sequence is CVSSLLQSISYGYTF. The CDR3 DNA sequence: TGTGTCAGCAGCTTGCTCCAATCTATCTCCTATGGCTACACCTTC. Combining the CDR3 with reference TRBV5-8 and TRBJ1-2 gives the whole variable domain EAGVTQSPTHLIKTRGQQATLRCSPISGHTSVYWYQQALGLGLQFLLWYDEGEERNRGNFPPRFSGRQFPNYSSELNVNALELEDSALYLCVSSLLQSISYGYTFGSGTRLTVV.

The CDR3 DNA follows: TGCGCCAGCAGCTGGGTTGAGGGTCGAGCTAACAATGAGCAGTTCTTC. Its translation: CASSWVEGRANNEQFF. The V and J genes are TRBV5-1 and TRBJ2-1, with D maybe TRBD2 (5 bases). V was clipped by 3 bases and J by 5 bases, with 18 bases between them. This CDR3 is built from 16 residues. Germline V CDR1 and CDR2: SGHRS, YFSETQ.

The V and J genes are TRBV4-3 and TRBJ1-4; tentatively, D is TRBD1 (5 bases). This CDR3 contains 13 residues. CDR1 LGHNA and CDR2 YSLEER come from the germline V gene. The ends were cut back, 0 bases at V and 10 bases at J, with 9 bases in the middle. CDR3 nucleotides: TGCGCCAGCAGCCAAGAGGGGGTAGGAAAACTGTTTTTT. Translating gives CASSQEGVGKLFF.

The chain couples TRBV7-2 to TRBJ1-2, with 7 bases identical to TRBD1. CDR1 SGHTA and CDR2 FQGNSA come from the germline V gene. Trimming cost V 5 bases and J 1 base; bases outside gene matches: 7. The CDR3 length is 15 residues. In nucleotides, the CDR3 is TGTGCCAGCAGCACAGACAGGGCGAGTAACTATGGCTACACCTTC. Its protein is CASSTDRASNYGYTF.

This clone has a single count. This chain links TRBV11-3 with TRBJ2-1, with D perhaps TRBD2 (6 bases). Deletions cut 0 bases from V and 9 bases from J, with 12 bases between. The CDR3 sequence is 14 residues long. Germline CDR1 and CDR2: SGHNT and YENEEA. The CDR3 spells CASSLEVRGSEQFF. CDR3 nucleotides: TGTGCCAGCAGCTTAGAGGTTCGGGGGAGTGAGCAGTTCTTC.

This chain links TRBV19 with TRBJ1-4; no clear D. Deletions cut 4 bases from V and 8 bases from J, with 14 bases between. Looked up from germline, CDR1 is LNHDA and CDR2 is SQIVND (reference sequence). The CDR3 loop spans 14 amino acids. The CDR3 region is CASSKGPAAEKLFF. DNA of the CDR3: TGTGCCAGTAGTAAAGGCCCTGCTGCGGAAAAACTGTTTTTT. The full variable domain, with the rest looked up from reference TRBV19 and TRBJ1-4, is DGGITQSPKYLFRKEGQNVTLSCEQNLNHDAMYWYRQDPGQGLRLIYYSQIVNDFQKGDIAEGYSVSREKKESFPLTVTSAQKNPTAFYLCASSKGPAAEKLFFGSGTQLSVL.

The chain is built from TRBV7-2 and TRBJ2-7; no definite D call. Germline V lookup: CDR1 SGHTA, CDR2 FQGNSA. CDR3 length equals 15 residues. V was clipped by 3 bases and J by 2 bases, with 14 bases between them. CDR3 in amino acids: CASSFVGAETYEQYF. The DNA for the CDR3 is TGTGCCAGCAGCTTCGTCGGTGCGGAAACCTACGAGCAGTACTTC.

V is TRBV28 and J is TRBJ2-4; D remains ambiguous. This CDR3 has 12 residues. The V end was cut by 6 bases, the J end by 7 bases, with 10 bases between. Germline V gene data show CDR1 as MDHEN and CDR2 as SYDVKM. For the CDR3, the DNA is TGTGCCAGCAGCTTAGGGTTCAACATTCAGTACTTC. It encodes CASSLGFNIQYF.

This chain links TRBV7-3 with TRBJ2-1; D possibly uses TRBD1 or TRBD2 (5 bases each). This CDR3 is built from 15 residues. Germline CDR1 and CDR2: SGHTA and FQGTGA. V lost 2 bases to trimming and J lost 2 bases, with 10 bases between them. As DNA, the CDR3 is TGTGCCAGCAGCTTATTGGGGGTGGCCTACAATGAGCAGTTCTTC. Amino acid sequence: CASSLLGVAYNEQFF.

The chain links TRBV7-2 to TRBJ2-3, with D hard to call. This CDR3 comprises 15 residues. The V and J ends lost 1 base and 1 base respectively, with 9 bases between them. Germline values: CDR1 SGHTA, CDR2 FQGNSA. CDR3 DNA: TGTGCCAGCAGCTTAGTTGCAGGCGGCACAGATACGCAGTATTTT. It codes for CASSLVAGGTDTQYF.

In regard to this clone: Other DNA variants within this sample encode the same CDR3. The rearrangement joins TRBV6-5 to TRBJ1-3; D is unclear. V was trimmed by 2 bases and J by 0 bases, leaving 8 bases between them. Germline CDR1 is MNHEY and CDR2 is SVGAGI. The CDR3 covers 15 residues. The CDR3 DNA sequence: TGTGCCAGCAGTTACGGGCGGGACTCTGGAAACACCATATATTTT. This gives the protein CASSYGRDSGNTIYF.

In DNA form, the CDR3 reads TGTGCCAGCAGTTCGGGACTAGCGGGGCTCACAGATACGCAGTATTTT. This codes for CASSSGLAGLTDTQYF. The rearrangement links TRBV27 to TRBJ2-3; 13 nucleotides align to TRBD2. V lost 4 bases, J lost 2 bases, and 3 bases stayed unmatched. Germline CDR1 reads MNHEY; CDR2 reads SMNVEV (reference sequence). The CDR3 runs 16 residues.

Only one count was recorded for this clone. V gene TRBV7-7 combines with J gene TRBJ2-2; D is perhaps TRBD2 (6 bases). The germline V gene encodes CDR1 SSHAT and CDR2 FNYEAQ (reference sequence). The CDR3 is 15 residues long. Trimming took 5 bases from V and 7 from J, leaving 17 bases between them. The CDR3 DNA is TGTGCCAGCAGCCCCCGGGACCGCGGGGACGGGGAGCTGTTTTTT. Its protein product is CASSPRDRGDGELFF.

This chain links TRBV7-9 with TRBJ1-4; D is unclear. Germline V gene sequence: CDR1 SEHNR, CDR2 FQNEAQ (reference sequence). V gave up 1 base and J gave up 7 bases, with 10 bases separating them. The CDR3 loop spans 14 amino acids. For the CDR3, the DNA is TGTGCCAGCAGCTTAGACTCCCGGGGTGAAAAACTGTTTTTT. Residues: CASSLDSRGEKLFF.

The J gene is TRBJ1-2, the V gene TRBV27; 9 bases agree with TRBD1. V dropped 5 bases and J dropped 8; count of bases not matched to a gene: 9. Looked up from germline, CDR1 is MNHEY and CDR2 is SMNVEV (reference sequence). The CDR3 is made up of 14 amino acids. CDR3 DNA: TGTGCCAGCAGTACGCGGACAGGGGCGGGGGGCTACACCTTC. Translated: CASSTRTGAGGYTF.